These T cell receptor beta chains were read from a single sample in a study of T cells after yellow fever vaccination. TCRdb reprocessed the 5' RACE reads with MiXCR, giving one entry per CDR3 protein. Of over 45,000 distinct CDR3 sequences in the sample, approximately 7.7% were seen once. The starting material was CD8+ T cells sorted from PBMCs, obtained on the day of the first yellow fever vaccination. The receptor source for this set is a man between 18 and 29 years old who received the YFV17D yellow fever vaccine. Both conserved end residues are part of each CDR3. Each record gives: J gene, D gene, V gene, clone size, CDR3 protein, CDR3 DNA. A D gene is named only where the DNA matches it firmly. Expanded clones are given a class, and other clones once, few, many or no size at all.

j_gene: TRBJ2-3; d_gene: -; v_gene: TRBV11-2; abundance: few; CDR3aa: CASSPRLTDTQYF; CDR3nt: TGTGCCAGCAGCCCCCGTCTCACAGATACGCAGTATTTT
j_gene: TRBJ1-2; d_gene: -; v_gene: TRBV18; abundance: -; CDR3aa: CASSGTRNYGYTF; CDR3nt: TGTGCCAGCTCTGGGACACGAAACTATGGCTACACCTTC
j_gene: TRBJ2-7; d_gene: -; v_gene: TRBV9; abundance: many; CDR3aa: CASSVESGPQYEQYF; CDR3nt: TGTGCCAGCAGCGTAGAGTCTGGGCCCCAATACGAGCAGTACTTC
j_gene: TRBJ1-4; d_gene: -; v_gene: TRBV25-1; abundance: few; CDR3aa: CASSEFGGLSTNEKLFF; CDR3nt: TGTGCCAGCAGTGAATTTGGGGGACTTTCAACTAATGAAAAACTGTTTTTT
j_gene: TRBJ2-7; d_gene: -; v_gene: TRBV28; abundance: few; CDR3aa: CASSLMGDSYEQYF; CDR3nt: TGTGCCAGCAGTTTGATGGGGGACTCCTACGAGCAGTACTTC
j_gene: TRBJ1-1; d_gene: -; v_gene: TRBV6-1; abundance: few; CDR3aa: CASRVTMRVYKAFF; CDR3nt: TGTGCCAGCAGAGTTACAATGAGGGTCTACAAAGCTTTCTTT
j_gene: TRBJ2-2; d_gene: -; v_gene: TRBV5-4; abundance: -; CDR3aa: CASSWDGAGELFF; CDR3nt: TGTGCCAGCAGCTGGGATGGGGCCGGGGAGCTGTTTTTT
j_gene: TRBJ2-3; d_gene: -; v_gene: TRBV7-3; abundance: few; CDR3aa: CASSQKGGDADTQYF; CDR3nt: TGTGCCAGCAGCCAAAAAGGGGGAGATGCAGATACGCAGTATTTT
j_gene: TRBJ2-1; d_gene: -; v_gene: TRBV11-2; abundance: -; CDR3aa: CASSLGGSGANEQFF; CDR3nt: TGTGCCAGCAGCTTGGGGGGGTCAGGGGCGAATGAGCAGTTCTTC
j_gene: TRBJ2-1; d_gene: TRBD2; v_gene: TRBV3-1; abundance: few; CDR3aa: CASSQRATSGGNEQFF; CDR3nt: TGTGCCAGCAGCCAAAGGGCGACTAGCGGGGGCAATGAGCAGTTCTTC
j_gene: TRBJ2-5; d_gene: TRBD2; v_gene: TRBV7-9; abundance: many; CDR3aa: CASSLEIQRGDQETQYF; CDR3nt: TGTGCCAGCAGCTTAGAGATCCAGCGGGGAGACCAAGAGACCCAGTACTTC
j_gene: TRBJ1-2; d_gene: TRBD1; v_gene: TRBV5-1; abundance: -; CDR3aa: CASSLDFRDRGYGYTF; CDR3nt: TGCGCCAGCAGCTTGGACTTTAGGGACAGGGGCTATGGCTACACCTTC
j_gene: TRBJ1-2; d_gene: TRBD1; v_gene: TRBV6-5; abundance: medium-sized; CDR3aa: CAGTGVYGYTF; CDR3nt: TGTGCCGGGACAGGGGTCTATGGCTACACCTTC
j_gene: TRBJ2-2; d_gene: TRBD1; v_gene: TRBV29-1; abundance: -; CDR3aa: CSAGTENTGELFF; CDR3nt: TGCAGCGCCGGGACAGAGAACACCGGGGAGCTGTTTTTT
j_gene: TRBJ2-1; d_gene: -; v_gene: TRBV23-1; abundance: few; CDR3aa: CASSQEGFLYNEQFF; CDR3nt: TGCGCCAGCAGTCAAGAGGGGTTCCTCTACAATGAGCAGTTCTTC
j_gene: TRBJ2-3; d_gene: TRBD1; v_gene: TRBV12-3/TRBV12-4; abundance: many; CDR3aa: CASRRTGVGPDTQYF; CDR3nt: TGTGCCAGCAGGAGGACAGGGGTTGGTCCAGATACGCAGTATTTT
j_gene: TRBJ1-2; d_gene: -; v_gene: TRBV7-9; abundance: few; CDR3aa: CASSLGSRDTDGYTF; CDR3nt: TGTGCCAGCAGCTTAGGATCCAGGGACACCGATGGCTACACCTTC
j_gene: TRBJ2-1; d_gene: -; v_gene: TRBV12-3/TRBV12-4; abundance: many; CDR3aa: CASSLYRGSSYNEQFF; CDR3nt: TGTGCCAGCAGTTTATATCGGGGGAGCTCCTACAATGAGCAGTTCTTC
j_gene: TRBJ2-2; d_gene: -; v_gene: TRBV6-1; abundance: many; CDR3aa: CASSPGSNTGELFF; CDR3nt: TGTGCCAGCAGCCCGGGGTCGAACACCGGGGAGCTGTTTTTT
j_gene: TRBJ2-7; d_gene: -; v_gene: TRBV12-3/TRBV12-4; abundance: -; CDR3aa: CASSFPQGQQYF; CDR3nt: TGTGCCAGCAGCTTTCCTCAGGGGCAGCAGTACTTC
j_gene: TRBJ2-2; d_gene: TRBD2; v_gene: TRBV11-2; abundance: many; CDR3aa: CASSLEGLANTGELFF; CDR3nt: TGTGCCAGCAGCTTAGAGGGACTAGCGAACACCGGGGAGCTGTTTTTT
j_gene: TRBJ2-3; d_gene: -; v_gene: TRBV29-1; abundance: few; CDR3aa: CSVERQDTDTQYF; CDR3nt: TGCAGCGTTGAGAGGCAGGACACAGATACGCAGTATTTT
j_gene: TRBJ2-3; d_gene: TRBD1; v_gene: TRBV7-3; abundance: -; CDR3aa: CASSFTGGSTDTQYF; CDR3nt: TGTGCCAGCAGTTTTACAGGGGGCTCGACAGATACGCAGTATTTT
j_gene: TRBJ2-7; d_gene: TRBD1; v_gene: TRBV18; abundance: -; CDR3aa: CASSSDRCYEQYF; CDR3nt: TGTGCCAGCTCATCGGACAGGTGCTACGAGCAGTACTTC
j_gene: TRBJ1-3; d_gene: TRBD1; v_gene: TRBV9; abundance: -; CDR3aa: CASSVGTGAGNTIYF; CDR3nt: TGTGCCAGCAGCGTTGGGACAGGGGCTGGAAACACCATATATTTT
j_gene: TRBJ2-3; d_gene: -; v_gene: TRBV12-3/TRBV12-4; abundance: many; CDR3aa: CASSEDRDSSDTQYF; CDR3nt: TGTGCCAGCAGTGAGGACCGGGACTCTTCAGATACGCAGTATTTT
j_gene: TRBJ2-1; d_gene: -; v_gene: TRBV3-2; abundance: many; CDR3aa: CASSHVLAPYNEQFF; CDR3nt: TGTGCCAGCAGCCATGTACTAGCGCCCTACAATGAGCAGTTCTTC
j_gene: TRBJ2-3; d_gene: TRBD2; v_gene: TRBV6-2/TRBV6-3; abundance: many; CDR3aa: CASSYSSGGTDTQYF; CDR3nt: TGTGCCAGCAGTTACTCTAGCGGGGGTACAGATACGCAGTATTTT
j_gene: TRBJ2-5; d_gene: -; v_gene: TRBV3-1; abundance: -; CDR3aa: CASSPSGYEETQYF; CDR3nt: TGTGCCAGCAGTCCTTCGGGGTATGAAGAGACCCAGTACTTC
j_gene: TRBJ2-5; d_gene: -; v_gene: TRBV7-6; abundance: few; CDR3aa: CASSLAPYRETQYF; CDR3nt: TGTGCCAGCAGCTTAGCTCCGTATCGGGAGACCCAGTACTTC
j_gene: TRBJ2-1; d_gene: TRBD1; v_gene: TRBV2; abundance: few; CDR3aa: CASSLQGAFEQFF; CDR3nt: TGTGCCAGCAGCCTACAGGGGGCATTTGAGCAGTTCTTC
j_gene: TRBJ2-1; d_gene: TRBD1; v_gene: TRBV7-7; abundance: many; CDR3aa: CASSPTGGVMGSYNEQFF; CDR3nt: TGTGCCAGCAGCCCGACAGGGGGCGTTATGGGCTCCTACAATGAGCAGTTCTTC
j_gene: TRBJ2-3; d_gene: -; v_gene: TRBV4-1; abundance: -; CDR3aa: CASSRERYDTQYF; CDR3nt: TGCGCCAGCAGCCGGGAAAGGTACGATACGCAGTATTTT
j_gene: TRBJ2-1; d_gene: -; v_gene: TRBV7-9; abundance: -; CDR3aa: CASSPGGLCSYNEQFF; CDR3nt: TGTGCCAGCAGCCCTGGGGGCCTGTGCTCCTACAATGAGCAGTTCTTC
j_gene: TRBJ2-7; d_gene: TRBD1; v_gene: TRBV7-9; abundance: -; CDR3aa: CASSLEDRGDEQYF; CDR3nt: TGTGCCAGCAGCTTAGAAGACAGGGGAGACGAGCAGTACTTC
j_gene: TRBJ2-1; d_gene: -; v_gene: TRBV30; abundance: many; CDR3aa: CAWSRESYNEQFF; CDR3nt: TGTGCCTGGTCCCGGGAGTCCTACAATGAGCAGTTCTTC
j_gene: TRBJ2-2; d_gene: -; v_gene: TRBV3-1; abundance: many; CDR3aa: CASSLDGELFF; CDR3nt: TGTGCCAGCAGCCTAGACGGGGAGCTGTTTTTT
j_gene: TRBJ2-1; d_gene: -; v_gene: TRBV6-5; abundance: many; CDR3aa: CASSYSVQSSYNEQFF; CDR3nt: TGTGCCAGCAGTTACTCGGTCCAAAGCTCCTACAATGAGCAGTTCTTC
j_gene: TRBJ1-2; d_gene: -; v_gene: TRBV6-5; abundance: few; CDR3aa: CASSYRTEYYGYTF; CDR3nt: TGTGCCAGCAGTTACAGGACGGAATACTATGGCTACACCTTC
j_gene: TRBJ2-2; d_gene: -; v_gene: TRBV20-1; abundance: many; CDR3aa: CSARGGYTGELFF; CDR3nt: TGCAGTGCTAGAGGGGGTTACACCGGGGAGCTGTTTTTT
j_gene: TRBJ2-3; d_gene: -; v_gene: TRBV6-5; abundance: many; CDR3aa: CASSYGGTDTQYF; CDR3nt: TGTGCCAGCAGCTACGGGGGCACAGATACGCAGTATTTT
j_gene: TRBJ2-7; d_gene: TRBD1; v_gene: TRBV4-1; abundance: many; CDR3aa: CASSQGPRGSYEQYF; CDR3nt: TGCGCCAGCAGCCAAGGCCCCAGGGGGTCCTACGAGCAGTACTTC
j_gene: TRBJ2-1; d_gene: -; v_gene: TRBV5-1; abundance: many; CDR3aa: CASREYNEQFF; CDR3nt: TGCGCCAGCAGAGAATACAATGAGCAGTTCTTC
j_gene: TRBJ2-1; d_gene: TRBD1; v_gene: TRBV6-5; abundance: many; CDR3aa: CASTSRPTGGSEQFF; CDR3nt: TGTGCCAGCACTTCCCGCCCGACAGGGGGTTCTGAGCAGTTCTTC
j_gene: TRBJ1-2; d_gene: TRBD1; v_gene: TRBV6-1; abundance: many; CDR3aa: CASSRSEGAFSGYTF; CDR3nt: TGTGCCAGCAGTAGGAGCGAGGGGGCCTTCTCTGGCTACACCTTC
j_gene: TRBJ2-2; d_gene: TRBD1; v_gene: TRBV7-2; abundance: -; CDR3aa: CASSFVRGHFDTGELFF; CDR3nt: TGTGCCAGCAGCTTCGTCAGGGGGCATTTCGACACCGGGGAGCTGTTTTTT
j_gene: TRBJ2-3; d_gene: -; v_gene: TRBV6-5; abundance: -; CDR3aa: CASSYGVVDTQYF; CDR3nt: TGTGCCAGCAGTTACGGGGTTGTGGATACGCAGTATTTT
j_gene: TRBJ2-3; d_gene: -; v_gene: TRBV4-3; abundance: many; CDR3aa: CASSQEHRGGRDTQYF; CDR3nt: TGCGCCAGCAGCCAGGAACACAGGGGAGGTAGAGATACGCAGTATTTT
j_gene: TRBJ1-6; d_gene: -; v_gene: TRBV11-2; abundance: many; CDR3aa: CASSRDRDMSSYNSPLHF; CDR3nt: TGTGCCAGCAGCCGCGACCGGGACATGAGCTCCTATAATTCACCCCTCCACTTT
j_gene: TRBJ2-1; d_gene: TRBD2; v_gene: TRBV7-3; abundance: -; CDR3aa: CASSLRLSGVDNEQFF; CDR3nt: TGTGCCAGCAGCTTAAGGCTTAGCGGGGTGGACAATGAGCAGTTCTTC
j_gene: TRBJ2-7; d_gene: -; v_gene: TRBV6-2/TRBV6-3; abundance: many; CDR3aa: CASSRGQFTYEQYF; CDR3nt: TGTGCCAGCAGTAGAGGACAGTTCACCTACGAGCAGTACTTC
j_gene: TRBJ1-1; d_gene: -; v_gene: TRBV30; abundance: few; CDR3aa: CAWTTGFGTEAFF; CDR3nt: TGTGCCTGGACCACAGGGTTTGGCACTGAAGCTTTCTTT
j_gene: TRBJ2-7; d_gene: -; v_gene: TRBV5-1; abundance: many; CDR3aa: CASTPWGASTYEQYF; CDR3nt: TGCGCCAGCACCCCATGGGGGGCGTCTACCTACGAGCAGTACTTC
j_gene: TRBJ1-4; d_gene: TRBD1; v_gene: TRBV6-1; abundance: many; CDR3aa: CASIQGLDEKLFF; CDR3nt: TGTGCCAGCATACAGGGGTTGGATGAAAAACTGTTTTTT
j_gene: TRBJ1-6; d_gene: -; v_gene: TRBV5-5; abundance: -; CDR3aa: CASSLGRLHSYNSPLHF; CDR3nt: TGTGCCAGCAGCTTGGGCAGACTTCACTCCTATAATTCACCCCTCCACTTT
j_gene: TRBJ2-3; d_gene: -; v_gene: TRBV15; abundance: many; CDR3aa: CATRGGVGGATDTQYF; CDR3nt: TGTGCCACCAGAGGGGGAGTAGGGGGGGCTACAGATACGCAGTATTTT
j_gene: TRBJ1-4; d_gene: -; v_gene: TRBV25-1; abundance: many; CDR3aa: CASSEFLLGEKLFF; CDR3nt: TGTGCCAGCAGTGAATTTTTATTAGGAGAAAAACTGTTTTTT
j_gene: TRBJ2-1; d_gene: TRBD2; v_gene: TRBV19; abundance: few; CDR3aa: CATQPGLRLTNEQFF; CDR3nt: TGTGCCACCCAGCCGGGACTACGACTAACCAATGAGCAGTTCTTC